This TCR beta chain is drawn from a study of T-cell memory formation after mild COVID-19. The CDR3 sequence is 14 residues long. With 2 bases removed from V and 1 base from J, the gap between germline ends came to 9 bases. CDR1 SGDLS and CDR2 YYNGEE come from the germline V gene. Study results and limitations: Clones that got smaller from day 15 to 85 had even CD4/CD8, while clones growing later tipped toward CD4+. Pre-infection memory carried some responding clones, suggesting that cross-reactive memory joined.

TCRdb itself ran the 5' RACE reads through MiXCR, one entry per CDR3 protein. The data show under 40,000 distinct CDR3 sequences, 6% to 6.5% seen once. This clonotype was recorded at least ten times. Its antigen is not identified. The chain is built from TRBV9 and TRBJ1-1; no clear D gene. The source is an adult who had mild COVID-19 (a few samples of this study predate the infection). Cell type and time point are not known. Sample: PBMCs or a T cell subset sorted from them (not recorded which). CDR3 amino acids: CASSVGRRNTEAFF. In DNA, the CDR3 is TGTGCCAGCAGCGTTGGACGTCGGAACACTGAAGCTTTCTTT.